Listed below are T cell receptor beta chains from one sample, sequenced in a study of blood T cell repertoires in COVID-19. The repertoire was sequenced with immunoSEQ multiplex PCR; TCRdb's copy has only in-frame clones and lacks some. Of about 180,000 clones listed, roughly 85% are singletons. The sample was PBMCs or T cells enriched from blood (not recorded which). These receptors all come from a woman younger than 30 who had recovered from COVID-19. The CDR3 runs from the conserved cysteine through the conserved F or W. Each record gives: D gene, J gene, clone size, V gene, CDR3 protein, CDR3 DNA. The D gene is left open where the match is weak. Clone size is stated in some rows and not others, as once, few, many or a class when expanded.

D gene: TRBD1
J gene: TRBJ2-2
clone size: .
V gene: TRBV5-8
CDR3 protein: CASSLGRDRRAGELFF
CDR3 DNA: TGTGCCAGCAGCTTGGGCCGGGACAGGAGGGCCGGGGAGCTGTTTTTT

D gene: TRBD2
J gene: TRBJ2-2
clone size: .
V gene: TRBV9
CDR3 protein: CASSAGLAGWNTGELFF
CDR3 DNA: TGTGCCAGCAGCGCAGGACTAGCGGGATGGAACACCGGGGAGCTGTTTTTT

D gene: .
J gene: TRBJ2-7
clone size: .
V gene: TRBV29-1
CDR3 protein: CSVEVGSDYEQYF
CDR3 DNA: TGCAGCGTTGAGGTTGGCAGCGACTACGAGCAGTACTTC

D gene: TRBD1
J gene: TRBJ1-1
clone size: once
V gene: TRBV25-1
CDR3 protein: CASSGRTGAKAFF
CDR3 DNA: TGTGCCAGCAGTGGGAGGACAGGGGCGAAAGCTTTCTTT

D gene: TRBD2
J gene: TRBJ2-2
clone size: few
V gene: TRBV18
CDR3 protein: CASFPPYSGRRNTGELFF
CDR3 DNA: TGTGCCAGCTTTCCACCGTATTCCGGGAGGAGAAACACCGGGGAGCTGTTTTTT

D gene: TRBD1
J gene: TRBJ2-7
clone size: .
V gene: TRBV19
CDR3 protein: CASSKGQISYEQYF
CDR3 DNA: TGTGCCAGTAGTAAGGGACAGATATCCTACGAGCAGTACTTC

D gene: TRBD1
J gene: TRBJ2-6
clone size: .
V gene: TRBV28
CDR3 protein: CASSSGQWGANVLTF
CDR3 DNA: TGTGCCAGCAGCTCGGGACAGTGGGGGGCCAACGTCCTGACTTTC

D gene: TRBD2
J gene: TRBJ2-2
clone size: .
V gene: TRBV5-1
CDR3 protein: CASRWDYGSGELFF
CDR3 DNA: TGCGCCAGCAGGTGGGACTACGGGTCCGGGGAGCTGTTTTTT

D gene: TRBD1
J gene: TRBJ2-1
clone size: .
V gene: TRBV11-2
CDR3 protein: CASRLRLGTGGFDEQFF
CDR3 DNA: TGTGCCAGCAGGTTAAGGTTAGGGACAGGGGGCTTTGATGAGCAGTTCTTC

D gene: TRBD2
J gene: TRBJ2-3
clone size: .
V gene: TRBV2
CDR3 protein: CASSRTSGSTDTQYF
CDR3 DNA: TGTGCCAGCAGTAGGACTAGCGGGAGTACAGATACGCAGTATTTT

D gene: .
J gene: TRBJ1-2
clone size: .
V gene: TRBV7-9
CDR3 protein: CASSLGPGLVFGYTF
CDR3 DNA: TGTGCCAGCAGCTTAGGGCCGGGACTTGTATTTGGCTACACCTTC

D gene: .
J gene: TRBJ1-5
clone size: .
V gene: TRBV6-2/TRBV6-3
CDR3 protein: CASSYTSYQPQHF
CDR3 DNA: TGTGCCAGCAGTTACACTTCGTATCAGCCCCAGCATTTT

D gene: .
J gene: TRBJ2-2
clone size: .
V gene: TRBV6-4
CDR3 protein: CASRELALAGELFF
CDR3 DNA: TGTGCCAGCAGGGAGTTGGCGTTAGCCGGGGAGCTGTTTTTT

D gene: .
J gene: TRBJ2-5
clone size: .
V gene: TRBV3-1/TRBV3-2
CDR3 protein: CASSPSGPQETQYF
CDR3 DNA: TGTGCCAGCAGCCCAAGCGGACCCCAAGAGACCCAGTACTTC

D gene: .
J gene: TRBJ1-1
clone size: .
V gene: TRBV6-1
CDR3 protein: CASSEPGESTEAFF
CDR3 DNA: TGTGCCAGCAGTGAGCCTGGGGAGTCCACTGAAGCTTTCTTT

D gene: TRBD2
J gene: TRBJ2-5
clone size: .
V gene: TRBV19
CDR3 protein: CASSIGGLAGSETQYF
CDR3 DNA: TGTGCCAGTAGTATCGGGGGACTAGCGGGTTCAGAGACCCAGTACTTC

D gene: TRBD1
J gene: TRBJ2-7
clone size: .
V gene: TRBV6-1
CDR3 protein: CASSGVRGQGSYEQYF
CDR3 DNA: TGTGCCAGCAGTGGAGTTAGGGGACAGGGCTCCTACGAGCAGTACTTC

D gene: TRBD1
J gene: TRBJ1-2
clone size: .
V gene: TRBV7-2
CDR3 protein: CASSLERGTDYGYTF
CDR3 DNA: TGTGCCAGCAGCTTAGAGAGGGGGACAGACTATGGCTACACCTTC

D gene: TRBD1
J gene: TRBJ1-1
clone size: .
V gene: TRBV5-1
CDR3 protein: CASSYRQGDTEAFF
CDR3 DNA: TGCGCCAGCAGCTACCGACAGGGTGACACTGAAGCTTTCTTT

D gene: TRBD2
J gene: TRBJ2-1
clone size: .
V gene: TRBV27
CDR3 protein: CASQATGGPGNEQFF
CDR3 DNA: TGTGCCAGTCAAGCCACGGGAGGGCCCGGCAATGAGCAGTTCTTC

D gene: TRBD1
J gene: TRBJ1-5
clone size: .
V gene: TRBV19
CDR3 protein: CASSPLPGTVNQPQHF
CDR3 DNA: TGTGCCAGTAGTCCTCTCCCCGGGACAGTTAATCAGCCCCAGCATTTT

D gene: .
J gene: TRBJ2-3
clone size: few
V gene: TRBV9
CDR3 protein: CASSPTGRLSQYF
CDR3 DNA: TGTGCCAGCAGCCCAACGGGTAGACTATCGCAGTATTTT

D gene: TRBD1
J gene: TRBJ1-3
clone size: .
V gene: TRBV9
CDR3 protein: CASSVKGQGSGNTIYF
CDR3 DNA: TGTGCCAGCAGCGTAAAGGGACAGGGATCTGGAAACACCATATATTTT

D gene: .
J gene: TRBJ1-1
clone size: .
V gene: TRBV5-1
CDR3 protein: CASSLNSEAFF
CDR3 DNA: TGCGCCAGCAGCTTAAACAGTGAAGCTTTCTTT

D gene: TRBD1
J gene: TRBJ2-7
clone size: .
V gene: TRBV28
CDR3 protein: CASGTASYYEQYF
CDR3 DNA: TGTGCCAGCGGGACAGCCTCTTACTACGAGCAGTACTTC

D gene: .
J gene: TRBJ1-3
clone size: once
V gene: TRBV29-1
CDR3 protein: CSVLRGSGNTIYF
CDR3 DNA: TGCAGCGTTCTCAGGGGCTCTGGAAACACCATATATTTT

D gene: .
J gene: TRBJ1-5
clone size: .
V gene: TRBV7-2
CDR3 protein: CASSPLGGGQPQHF
CDR3 DNA: TGTGCCAGCAGCCCCCTTGGTGGGGGGCAGCCCCAGCATTTT

D gene: TRBD1
J gene: TRBJ2-3
clone size: .
V gene: TRBV6-2/TRBV6-3
CDR3 protein: CASSVQGVAQYF
CDR3 DNA: TGTGCCAGCAGTGTCCAGGGGGTTGCGCAGTATTTT

D gene: .
J gene: TRBJ1-6
clone size: once
V gene: TRBV7-9
CDR3 protein: CASRPLTGESNSPLHF
CDR3 DNA: TGTGCCAGCAGACCACTGACGGGGGAGTCGAATTCACCCCTCCACTTT

D gene: .
J gene: TRBJ2-1
clone size: .
V gene: TRBV18
CDR3 protein: CASSPPTMNEQFF
CDR3 DNA: TGTGCCAGCTCACCGCCCACTATGAATGAGCAGTTCTTC

D gene: TRBD2
J gene: TRBJ2-1
clone size: .
V gene: TRBV19
CDR3 protein: CASSPGTSVYNEQFF
CDR3 DNA: TGTGCCAGTAGTCCCGGGACTAGCGTGTACAATGAGCAGTTCTTC

D gene: TRBD1
J gene: TRBJ2-1
clone size: .
V gene: TRBV30
CDR3 protein: CAWRMQGAYEQFF
CDR3 DNA: TGTGCCTGGAGAATGCAGGGGGCCTATGAGCAGTTCTTC

D gene: .
J gene: TRBJ2-7
clone size: .
V gene: TRBV30
CDR3 protein: CAWSGWDTLVSEQYF
CDR3 DNA: TGTGCCTGGAGTGGCTGGGACACCCTAGTATCCGAGCAGTACTTC

D gene: .
J gene: TRBJ1-4
clone size: .
V gene: TRBV10-3
CDR3 protein: CAISSAENEKLFF
CDR3 DNA: TGTGCCATCTCTTCTGCGGAAAATGAAAAACTGTTTTTT

D gene: TRBD1
J gene: TRBJ1-2
clone size: .
V gene: TRBV15
CDR3 protein: CATSAGTGVIITF
CDR3 DNA: TGTGCCACCAGCGCCGGGACAGGGGTAATAATCACCTTC

D gene: TRBD2
J gene: TRBJ2-1
clone size: .
V gene: TRBV29-1
CDR3 protein: CSVEGLDSYNEQFF
CDR3 DNA: TGCAGCGTTGAGGGACTAGACTCCTACAATGAGCAGTTCTTC

D gene: TRBD2
J gene: TRBJ2-1
clone size: .
V gene: TRBV12-3/TRBV12-4
CDR3 protein: CATRLAGSNEQFF
CDR3 DNA: TGTGCCACCAGACTAGCGGGGAGTAATGAGCAGTTCTTC

D gene: TRBD2
J gene: TRBJ2-3
clone size: .
V gene: TRBV28
CDR3 protein: CASSPLDLLAGDIDTQYF
CDR3 DNA: TGTGCCAGCAGTCCACTAGATTTACTAGCGGGAGACATAGATACGCAGTATTTT

D gene: .
J gene: TRBJ2-7
clone size: .
V gene: TRBV28
CDR3 protein: CASSHRQAYEQYF
CDR3 DNA: TGTGCCAGCAGCCATAGACAAGCCTACGAGCAGTACTTC

D gene: .
J gene: TRBJ1-6
clone size: .
V gene: TRBV4-3
CDR3 protein: CASSQAGGMAPLHF
CDR3 DNA: TGCGCCAGCAGCCAAGCCGGGGGGATGGCACCCCTCCACTTT

D gene: .
J gene: TRBJ1-2
clone size: .
V gene: TRBV5-1
CDR3 protein: CASSLRVDGSYGYTF
CDR3 DNA: TGCGCCAGCAGCTTACGGGTGGATGGCTCCTATGGCTACACCTTC

D gene: .
J gene: TRBJ1-4
clone size: .
V gene: TRBV5-1
CDR3 protein: CASRTLTGEKLFF
CDR3 DNA: TGCGCCAGCCGGACTCTCACGGGTGAAAAACTGTTTTTT

D gene: TRBD1
J gene: TRBJ2-3
clone size: .
V gene: TRBV5-4
CDR3 protein: CASSLVTGADTQYF
CDR3 DNA: TGTGCCAGCAGCTTGGTCACAGGGGCAGATACGCAGTATTTT

D gene: TRBD1
J gene: TRBJ1-2
clone size: .
V gene: TRBV10-3
CDR3 protein: CATRAIGTEANYGYTF
CDR3 DNA: TGTGCCACCCGAGCCATAGGGACAGAAGCTAACTATGGCTACACCTTC

D gene: .
J gene: TRBJ2-7
clone size: .
V gene: TRBV11-2
CDR3 protein: CASSLVTGSSYEQYF
CDR3 DNA: TGTGCCAGCAGCTTAGTTACGGGTAGCTCCTACGAGCAGTACTTC

D gene: TRBD1
J gene: TRBJ1-4
clone size: .
V gene: TRBV28
CDR3 protein: CASSLSGTGVPLGEKLFF
CDR3 DNA: TGTGCCAGCAGTTTATCTGGGACAGGGGTTCCTCTCGGTGAAAAACTGTTTTTT

D gene: .
J gene: TRBJ1-1
clone size: .
V gene: TRBV5-4
CDR3 protein: CASSSSSREVTDTEAFF
CDR3 DNA: TGTGCCAGCAGCTCCTCCTCCAGGGAGGTGACGGACACTGAAGCTTTCTTT

D gene: .
J gene: TRBJ1-5
clone size: .
V gene: TRBV28
CDR3 protein: CASSRTAEESNQPQHF
CDR3 DNA: TGTGCCAGCAGTCGGACAGCGGAGGAGAGCAATCAGCCCCAGCATTTT

D gene: TRBD1
J gene: TRBJ1-2
clone size: .
V gene: TRBV5-6
CDR3 protein: CASSSGQGGNYGYTF
CDR3 DNA: TGTGCCAGCAGCTCAGGACAGGGAGGCAACTATGGCTACACCTTC